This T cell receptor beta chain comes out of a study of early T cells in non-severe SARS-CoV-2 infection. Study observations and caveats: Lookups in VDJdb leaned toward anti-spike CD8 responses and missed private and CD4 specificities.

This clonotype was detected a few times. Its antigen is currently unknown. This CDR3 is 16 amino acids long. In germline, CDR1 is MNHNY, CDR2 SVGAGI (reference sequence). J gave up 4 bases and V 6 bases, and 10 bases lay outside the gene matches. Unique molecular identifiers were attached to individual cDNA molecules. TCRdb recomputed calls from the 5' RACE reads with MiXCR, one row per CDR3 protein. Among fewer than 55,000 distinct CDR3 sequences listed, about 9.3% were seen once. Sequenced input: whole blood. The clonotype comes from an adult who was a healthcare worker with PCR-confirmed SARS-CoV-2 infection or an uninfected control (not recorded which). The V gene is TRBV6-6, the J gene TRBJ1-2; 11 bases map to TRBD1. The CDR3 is CASSESGTGGVYGYTF. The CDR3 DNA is TGTGCCAGCAGCGAATCCGGGACAGGGGGTGTCTATGGCTACACCTTC.